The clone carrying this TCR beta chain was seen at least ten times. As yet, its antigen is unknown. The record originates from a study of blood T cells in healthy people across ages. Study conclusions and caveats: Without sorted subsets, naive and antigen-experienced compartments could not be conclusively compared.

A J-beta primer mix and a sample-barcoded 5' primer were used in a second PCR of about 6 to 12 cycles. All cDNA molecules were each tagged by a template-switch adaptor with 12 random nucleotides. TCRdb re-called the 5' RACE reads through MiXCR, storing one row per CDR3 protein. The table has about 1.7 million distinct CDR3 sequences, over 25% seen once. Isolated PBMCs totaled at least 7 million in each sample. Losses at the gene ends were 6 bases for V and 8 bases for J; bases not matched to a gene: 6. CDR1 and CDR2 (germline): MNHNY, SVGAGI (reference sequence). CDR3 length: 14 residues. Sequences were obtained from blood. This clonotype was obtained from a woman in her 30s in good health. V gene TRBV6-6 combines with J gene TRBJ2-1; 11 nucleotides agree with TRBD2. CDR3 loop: CASRLAGGPDEQFF. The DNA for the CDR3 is TGTGCCAGCAGGTTAGCGGGGGGGCCGGATGAGCAGTTCTTC.